This is a list of T cell receptor beta chains from one sample in a study of T cells in Graves' hyperthyroidism and ophthalmopathy. A single record per CDR3 protein comes from TCRdb applying MiXCR to the multiplex PCR reads. The data show over 500,000 distinct CDR3 sequences, approximately 49% seen once. The sample comprised peripheral blood or thyroid tissue (not recorded which). These receptors originate from an adult woman with Graves' disease, either hyperthyroidism or ophthalmopathy (not recorded which). Each CDR3 is given with its conserved first and last residue. Fields, in order: D gene, J gene, clone size, V gene, CDR3 protein. A D gene is named only where the DNA matches it firmly. Clone sizes are given selectively: once, few, many, or a class where the clone is expanded.

. | TRBJ2-6 | . | TRBV10-2 | CASSEATAGVGANVLTF
. | TRBJ1-6 | few | TRBV3-1 | CASSQVVGGYNSPLHF
TRBD1 | TRBJ1-5 | few | TRBV20-1 | CSTVRGPNQPQHF
TRBD1 | TRBJ1-1 | . | TRBV7-9 | CASSPPSGDRGHAEAFF
. | TRBJ2-7 | . | TRBV11-2 | CASSLDRGGYEQYF
. | TRBJ1-3 | . | TRBV19 | CASLRRGPGNTIYF
. | TRBJ2-7 | . | TRBV19 | CASSIVSGNEQYF
. | TRBJ2-7 | . | TRBV24-1 | CATAGTAPYEQYF
. | TRBJ2-5 | . | TRBV10-3 | CAISDWAPRQVKETQYF
. | TRBJ1-2 | . | TRBV10-3 | CAISEGAWNYGYTF
TRBD1 | TRBJ1-2 | many | TRBV10-3 | CAITTDRRGSDYGYTF
. | TRBJ1-3 | . | TRBV10-3 | CAISEQRGSSSGNTIYF
. | TRBJ2-7 | . | TRBV15 | CATSTGQTSSYEQYF
. | TRBJ1-1 | . | TRBV29-1 | CSALTTGTEAFF
. | TRBJ1-4 | . | TRBV15 | CATSREVGRAGVLFF
TRBD1 | TRBJ2-7 | . | TRBV5-1 | CASSSIRTGGAYEQYF
TRBD2 | TRBJ2-3 | many | TRBV6-1 | CASSELAGETDTQYF
. | TRBJ2-7 | once | TRBV15 | CATSRVGLLYEQYF
. | TRBJ2-7 | many | TRBV19 | CASSTGYEQYF
. | TRBJ2-7 | once | TRBV29-1 | CTPWRTSYEQYF
. | TRBJ1-2 | . | TRBV5-4 | CASSLAGGRNYGYTF
. | TRBJ2-7 | . | TRBV5-6 | CASSFGFEQYF
. | TRBJ1-6 | few | TRBV20-1 | CSASGGPRRGSPLHF
. | TRBJ1-2 | many | TRBV6-1 | CATVRTANYGYTF
. | TRBJ1-5 | many | TRBV7-2 | CASSFDGNQPQHF
. | TRBJ2-7 | many | TRBV6-1 | CASSDSGRYEQYF
. | TRBJ2-7 | . | TRBV25-1 | CASGSRSYEQYF
. | TRBJ2-7 | . | TRBV29-1 | CSGSGTNLDEQYF
. | TRBJ1-2 | . | TRBV9 | CASSVVDRYTF
TRBD1 | TRBJ2-7 | . | TRBV2 | CANSPGTGYEQYF
. | TRBJ2-2 | . | TRBV20-1 | CSASSSGPPGELFF
. | TRBJ2-7 | many | TRBV29-1 | CSALGSSYEQYF
. | TRBJ2-2 | . | TRBV24-1 | CATMNPAELFF
. | TRBJ2-2 | . | TRBV11-2 | CASSLGLMNTGELFF
. | TRBJ2-3 | . | TRBV4-1 | CASSQDPPGLLGDTQYF
. | TRBJ1-1 | . | TRBV7-9 | CASSPPSGVGTEAFF
. | TRBJ2-7 | many | TRBV19 | CASSMQRAGYEQYF
. | TRBJ1-5 | . | TRBV5-5 | CASSLYGTYSNQPQHF
. | TRBJ1-6 | . | TRBV2 | CARRTGQYNSPLHF
. | TRBJ1-1 | . | TRBV29-1 | CSRDRNTEAFF
. | TRBJ1-2 | . | TRBV5-4 | CASSSDTSNYGYTF
TRBD2 | TRBJ2-7 | . | TRBV7-2 | CASSLSRLAGTYEQYF
TRBD1 | TRBJ2-5 | many | TRBV19 | CASSQGQPRETQYF
TRBD2 | TRBJ2-2 | . | TRBV20-1 | CSATNQREYTGELFF
. | TRBJ2-5 | . | TRBV4-1 | CASSPLRGPVQETQYF
TRBD1 | TRBJ2-5 | once | TRBV7-2 | CASSNLGQTETQYF
. | TRBJ2-7 | once | TRBV5-1 | CASSHFRDLSYEQYF
TRBD1 | TRBJ1-6 | . | TRBV6-6 | CASSKGTVGGNSPLHF
. | TRBJ1-4 | . | TRBV5-1 | CASATPGRVEKLFF
. | TRBJ2-7 | . | TRBV5-1 | CASSPWGISYEQYF
. | TRBJ2-7 | . | TRBV15 | CATSRDPAGYEQYF
. | TRBJ1-1 | . | TRBV2 | CAGNSWGTEAFF
. | TRBJ2-5 | once | TRBV7-9 | CASSWRDRSYQETQYF
. | TRBJ2-7 | few | TRBV28 | CASSTRIDEQYF
. | TRBJ1-1 | once | TRBV5-1 | CASSLAARQEYPEAFF
TRBD1 | TRBJ2-5 | few | TRBV12-3/TRBV12-4 | CASSPQGSQETQYF
. | TRBJ1-5 | . | TRBV19 | CASRIANLGSNQPQHF